Following are 20 T cell receptor beta chains from one sample sequenced in a study of blood T cells in healthy people across ages. Through a sample-barcoded 5' primer and a J-beta primer mix, a second PCR was run for about 6 to 12 cycles. TCRdb independently ran MiXCR on the 5' RACE reads; one entry per CDR3 protein. The table has about 800,000 distinct CDR3 sequences, roughly 25% seen once; the top ten hold under 4%. The same data also went into a second study, on T cells of mothers and their children.

Input material: blood. The receptors were sampled from a boy aged 5 to 17 in good health.

This clonotype was seen at least ten times. The CDR3 is CASSSGLNTEAFF. The CDR3 nucleotides read TGTGCCAGCAGTTCAGGGTTGAACACTGAAGCTTTCTTT. The chain joins TRBV12-3 or TRBV12-4 to TRBJ1-1, with D possibly matching TRBD1 (5 bases). Trimming took 4 bases from V and 0 from J, leaving 6 bases between them. This CDR3 is built from 13 residues.

About this clonotype: At one boundary the junction diverges from the germline segment, which might be a read error. V and J are TRBV12-3 or TRBV12-4 and TRBJ2-3; D not resolved. The CDR3 sequence is 14 residues long. Here the CDR3 DNA reads TGTGCCAGCAGTTTTACCGCCAGCACAGATATGCAGTATTTT. Residues: CASSFTASTDMQYF.

This clonotype was seen a few times. The chain uses TRBV7-9 and TRBJ1-2; D not resolved. This CDR3 contains 12 residues. V lost 5 bases, J lost 6 bases, and 10 bases lay in between. Per germline, CDR1 SEHNR and CDR2 FQNEAQ (reference sequence). Written as DNA, the CDR3 is TGTGCCAGCAGCCTAAGAGCGGATGGCTACACCTTC. It is translated as CASSLRADGYTF. The variable domain in full, completed from reference TRBV7-9 and TRBJ1-2, reads DTGVSQNPRHKITKRGQNVTFRCDPISEHNRLYWYRQTLGQGPEFLTYFQNEAQLEKSRLLSDRFSAERPKGSFSTLEIQRTEQGDSAMYLCASSLRADGYTFGSGTRLTVV.

V gene TRBV5-6 combines with J gene TRBJ1-5, with 7 bases identical to TRBD1. There are 15 residues in the CDR3. After removal of 4 bases from V and 4 bases from J, the junction contained 8 bases not matched to a gene. Per the germline V gene, CDR1 is SGHDT and CDR2 is YYEEEE. CDR3 loop: CASSHWDSRNQPQHF. DNA of the CDR3: TGTGCCAGCAGCCACTGGGACAGCCGAAATCAGCCCCAGCATTTT.

This clonotype came up many times. The chain uses TRBV7-8 and TRBJ2-5, with D maybe TRBD2 (6 bases). This CDR3 comprises 15 residues. V lost 2 bases to trimming and J lost 5 bases, with 15 bases between them. Germline lookup yields CDR1 SGHVS and CDR2 FQNEAQ. In DNA form, the CDR3 reads TGTGCCAGCAGCTTACTGGAGGGCCGCGGGGAGACCCAGTACTTC. Translation: CASSLLEGRGETQYF. Full variable domain (outside the CDR3, taken from reference TRBV7-8 and TRBJ2-5): GAGVSQSPRYKVAKRGQDVALRCDPISGHVSLFWYQQALGQGPEFLTYFQNEAQLDKSGLPSDRFFAERPEGSVSTLKIQRTQQEDSAVYLCASSLLEGRGETQYFGPGTRLLVL.

This clonotype was seen a handful of times. The V call is TRBV28, the J call TRBJ1-4, with a possible D match to TRBD1 (5 bases). CDR1 is MDHEN, CDR2 SYDVKM, per germline. V was pared by 6 bases and J by 8 bases, with 16 bases between. The CDR3 runs to 14 residues. CDR3: CASRYPEGREKLFF. CDR3 DNA sequence: TGTGCCAGCAGGTACCCTGAGGGACGCGAAAAACTGTTTTTT.

This clonotype was observed a handful of times. V is TRBV12-3 or TRBV12-4 and J is TRBJ2-5, with D tentatively TRBD1 (6 bases). The CDR3 contains 18 residues. V was trimmed by 6 bases and J by 0 bases, leaving 23 bases between them. DNA for the CDR3: TGTGCCAGCAGGTTCCGCTCGACAGGCCATGGCTACCAAGAGACCCAGTACTTC. It translates to CASRFRSTGHGYQETQYF.

This clonotype was counted only a few times. V and J are TRBV11-2 and TRBJ2-5; D not certain. The end of the DNA fits TRBJ2-7 better, so the J call may be wrong. The CDR3 has 13 amino acids. The germline V gene has CDR1 SGHAT and CDR2 FQNNGV. The CDR3 here is CASSLVGPDEQYF. CDR3 DNA sequence: TGTGCCAGCAGCTTAGTCGGGCCGGACGAGCAGTACTTC.

This clonotype has more than one count but fewer than ten. The rearrangement joins TRBV28 to TRBJ2-3; 7 positions match TRBD1. V was clipped by 6 bases and J by 0 bases; unmatched bases: 6. Germline CDR1 MDHEN, CDR2 SYDVKM. CDR3 size: 15 residues. The CDR3 sequence: CASSTPDRSTDTQYF. DNA for the CDR3: TGTGCCAGCAGCACTCCGGACAGGAGCACAGATACGCAGTATTTT. The full variable domain, with the rest looked up from reference TRBV28 and TRBJ2-3, is DVKVTQSSRYLVKRTGEKVFLECVQDMDHENMFWYRQDPGLGLRLIYFSYDVKMKEKGDIPEGYSVSREKKERFSLILESASTNQTSMYLCASSTPDRSTDTQYFGPGTRLTVL.

This clonotype was seen a few times. V and J are TRBV11-2 and TRBJ2-2, with D possibly being TRBD1 (6 bases). Trimming took off 6 bases at V and 1 base at J, with 27 bases between the two ends. Germline CDR1 is SGHAT and CDR2 is FQNNGV. The CDR3 length is 20 residues. This CDR3 is CASRFANVRASGVNTGELFF. CDR3 coding DNA: TGTGCCAGCAGATTCGCCAACGTCAGGGCCTCAGGGGTGAACACCGGGGAGCTGTTTTTT.

The chain combines TRBV6-4 with TRBJ1-6; tentatively, D is TRBD1 (5 bases). V was cut by 4 bases and J by 10 bases, with 17 bases left in between. This CDR3 region has 15 residues. Germline V lookup: CDR1 MRHNA, CDR2 SNTAGT. The CDR3 coding sequence is TGTGCCAGCAGTGTGCAGGGAGACAAGAGCTCACCCCTCCACTTT. Its protein is CASSVQGDKSSPLHF.

There are a few counts of this clonotype. This sequence joins TRBV7-6 and TRBJ2-5; D tentatively fits TRBD1 or TRBD2 (6 bases each). The DNA end favors TRBJ2-7, so the J call may be wrong. The CDR3 totals 15 residues. Germline assignment: CDR1 SGHVS and CDR2 FNYEAQ. The CDR3 loop reads CASSLGAGQSYEQYF. The CDR3 DNA sequence: TGTGCCAGCAGCTTAGGGGCGGGACAATCCTACGAGCAGTACTTC.

The chain carries TRBV20-1 and TRBJ2-5; D perhaps matches TRBD2 (5 bases). Near its end, the DNA agrees better with TRBJ2-7, so the J call may be wrong. The CDR3 spans 16 residues. The germline V gene has CDR1 DFQATT and CDR2 SNEGSKA (reference sequence). The CDR3: CSARDVEGVLVYEQYF. The CDR3, as DNA: TGCAGTGCTAGAGATGTAGAGGGAGTTTTAGTCTACGAGCAGTACTTC.

The chain carries TRBV27 and TRBJ2-5, with 8 positions matching TRBD2. The DNA end lines up better with TRBJ2-1; the J call may be wrong. The CDR3 is 16 amino acids. Germline values: CDR1 MNHEY, CDR2 SMNVEV (reference sequence). CDR3 DNA sequence: TGTGCCAGCAATACTCGGGAGAGCGGGAGCCTTAATGAGCAGTTCTTC. This codes for CASNTRESGSLNEQFF.

The genes are TRBV5-5 and TRBJ2-3, with TRBD1 matching 7 bases. There are 15 residues in the CDR3. V shed 0 bases and J 3 bases; nucleotides not matched to a gene: 4. Germline V gene data show CDR1 as SGHKS and CDR2 as YYEKEE (reference sequence). The CDR3 region has the DNA TGTGCCAGCAGCTTGGATACAGGGGTTACAGATACGCAGTATTTT. Amino acids: CASSLDTGVTDTQYF.

This clonotype was counted between two and nine times. V and J are TRBV5-1 and TRBJ2-7; D possibly matches TRBD1 or TRBD2 (5 bases each). The J call is uncertain, as TRBJ2-1 better fits the DNA end. The germline gives CDR1 SGHRS, CDR2 YFSETQ. This CDR3 spans 15 amino acids. Here the CDR3 reads CASSLSTRGTAEQFF. CDR3 DNA: TGCGCCAGCAGCTTGAGCACAAGAGGGACCGCTGAGCAGTTCTTC.

The gene calls are TRBV4-1 and TRBJ2-5; D remains ambiguous. The V gene's germline CDR1 is MGHRA and CDR2 YSYEKL. The CDR3 totals 14 residues. Trimming removed 0 bases from V and 5 bases from J, with 10 bases in between. CDR3 nucleotide sequence: TGCGCCAGCAGCCAAGAATCTACAGTGGAGACCCAGTACTTC. Translation: CASSQESTVETQYF.

This chain connects TRBV20-1 to TRBJ1-5; no clear D gene. The germline gives CDR1 DFQATT, CDR2 SNEGSKA (reference sequence). This CDR3 contains 16 residues. Trimming cost V 3 bases and J 7 bases, with 22 bases left between them. CDR3 DNA sequence: TGCAGTGCTAGGACAAACGGGAGCCCGGATTGGCAGCCCCAGCATTTT. Translated: CSARTNGSPDWQPQHF.

This clonotype was counted a single time. One end of the junction fails to match germline, which may point to a read error. The chain joins TRBV2 to TRBJ2-7, with a weak D call TRBD1 (6 bases). Germline CDR1 reads SNHLY; CDR2 reads FYNNEI. The CDR3 contains 14 residues. CDR3 coding DNA: TGTGCCGGCAGTGCTCAGGGGAGCTCCTACGAGCAGTACTTC. Its protein product is CAGSAQGSSYEQYF.

The chain combines TRBV7-9 with TRBJ1-1; the D is unclear. The CDR3 spans 15 residues. V was shortened by 0 bases and J by 0 bases, with 8 bases between the two germline ends. Germline CDR1 SEHNR, CDR2 FQNEAQ (reference sequence). The chain's CDR3 is CASSLARWVNTEAFF. The CDR3 region has the DNA TGTGCCAGCAGCTTAGCAAGGTGGGTGAACACTGAAGCTTTCTTT. The full variable domain, its missing parts supplied by reference TRBV7-9 and TRBJ1-1, is DTGVSQNPRHKITKRGQNVTFRCDPISEHNRLYWYRQTLGQGPEFLTYFQNEAQLEKSRLLSDRFSAERPKGSFSTLEIQRTEQGDSAMYLCASSLARWVNTEAFFGQGTRLTVV.